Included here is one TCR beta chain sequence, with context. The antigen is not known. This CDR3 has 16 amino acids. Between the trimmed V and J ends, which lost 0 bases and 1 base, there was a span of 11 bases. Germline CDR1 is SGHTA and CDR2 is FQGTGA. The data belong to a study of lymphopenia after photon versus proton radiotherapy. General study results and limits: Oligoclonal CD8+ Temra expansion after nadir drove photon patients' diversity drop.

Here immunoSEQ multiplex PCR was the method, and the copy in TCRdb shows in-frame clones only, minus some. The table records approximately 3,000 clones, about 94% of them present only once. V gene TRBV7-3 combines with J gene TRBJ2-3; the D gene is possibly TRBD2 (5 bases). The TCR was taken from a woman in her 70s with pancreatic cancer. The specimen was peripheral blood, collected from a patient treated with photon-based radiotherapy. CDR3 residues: CASSLTSGPGTDTQYF. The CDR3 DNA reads TGTGCCAGCAGCTTAACCAGCGGACCAGGCACAGATACGCAGTATTTT.